The 18 T cell receptor beta chains in this list originate from one sample, sequenced in a study of regulatory T cells in long-lasting Graves disease. Documented time point: persistent/refractory GD, antithyroid drugs over 5 years with positive TRAb. From PBMCs, RNA was extracted and then used to make the TCR library. To make TCR beta libraries, researchers used iRepertoire HTBI primers and Arm-PCR of CDR3 regions. TCRdb called the multiplex PCR reads again in MiXCR, with one record for every CDR3 protein. The repertoire holds approximately 400,000 distinct CDR3 sequences, with around 21% as singletons. Sequenced material: peripheral blood mononuclear cells (PBMCs), taken when the disease was refractory, from a patient treated with antithyroid drugs. Every receptor here comes from a female donor with Graves disease.

This clonotype was detected many times. The chain has TRBV11-2 and TRBJ2-5; D gene uncertain. Germline V gene sequence: CDR1 SGHAT, CDR2 FQNNGV. The CDR3 spans 14 residues. Trimming stripped 0 bases from V and 1 base from J, with 6 bases between. The CDR3 coding sequence is TGTGCCAGCAGCTTAGATAGTGTCCAAGAGACCCAGTACTTC. Protein product: CASSLDSVQETQYF.

This clonotype occurred a few times. J is TRBJ2-7 and V is TRBV7-3; D remains ambiguous. CDR1 and CDR2 from the germline V gene are SGHTA and FQGTGA. This CDR3 region has 12 residues. Between the trimmed V and J ends, which lost 2 bases and 7 bases, there was a span of 9 bases. CDR3 region: CASSLYSREQYF. Here the CDR3 DNA reads TGTGCCAGCAGCTTATACAGCCGAGAGCAGTACTTC.

This clonotype showed up many times. The V and J genes are TRBV29-1 and TRBJ1-1; 9 bases match TRBD1. The V and J ends lost 7 bases and 10 bases, in that order; junction bases with no gene match: 10. Per the germline V gene, CDR1 is SQVTM and CDR2 is ANQGSEA. The CDR3 consists of 12 residues. The CDR3 nucleotides read TGCAGCGCGGGTGGGCGACAGGGGGTAGCTTTCTTT. Protein sequence: CSAGGRQGVAFF.

The chain uses TRBV30 and TRBJ1-2, with TRBD1 as a possible D gene (5 bases). V gave up 4 bases and J gave up 7 bases, with 13 bases separating them. Germline V gene lookup returns CDR1 GTSNPN and CDR2 SVGIG (reference sequence). CDR3 length equals 12 residues. The CDR3 loop reads CAWIKNQGGYTF. DNA of the CDR3: TGTGCCTGGATAAAAAACCAGGGTGGCTACACCTTC.

This clonotype was recorded at least ten times. The rearrangement joins TRBV11-2 to TRBJ2-5, with a tentative D call TRBD1 (5 bases). From germline, CDR1 is SGHAT and CDR2 FQNNGV. V was clipped by 1 base and J by 2 bases, with 8 bases between them. The CDR3 is made up of 14 amino acids. The CDR3 region has the DNA TGTGCCAGCAGCTTAGGACAGATTCAAGAGACCCAGTACTTC. It specifies CASSLGQIQETQYF.

This chain joins TRBV7-2 and TRBJ2-5; tentatively, D is TRBD1 (6 bases). V lost 5 bases and J 4 bases, leaving 11 bases between the germline ends. CDR1 and CDR2 (germline): SGHTA, FQGNSA. CDR3 length: 13 amino acids. The DNA of the CDR3 is TGTGCCAGCAGCCAGACAGGTGGAGAGACCCAGTACTTC. Translation: CASSQTGGETQYF.

This clonotype was observed a handful of times. V usage is TRBV6-1 and J usage is TRBJ2-2; tentative D call: TRBD1 (6 bases). V was clipped by 8 bases and J by 2 bases, with 15 bases between them. CDR1 and CDR2 (germline): MNHNS, SASEGT. CDR3 length: 15 residues. The CDR3: CASGPSGANTGELFF. The CDR3 nucleotides read TGTGCCAGCGGCCCCTCAGGGGCAAACACCGGGGAGCTGTTTTTT.

This clonotype was picked up a small number of times. The J gene is TRBJ1-2, the V gene TRBV12-3 or TRBV12-4; TRBD1 is a possible D gene (6 bases). V gave up 4 bases and J gave up 3 bases, with 21 bases separating them. CDR3 length equals 17 residues. CDR3 DNA sequence: TGTGCCAGCAGTTCGATCCTCGACAGGCACTCTTACTATGGCTACACCTTC. It is translated as CASSSILDRHSYYGYTF.

The chain employs TRBV18 and TRBJ1-1, with a possible D match to TRBD1 (6 bases). The CDR3 consists of 16 residues. Germline V CDR1 and CDR2: KGHSH, LQKENI. Between the trimmed V and J ends, which lost 0 bases and 1 base, there was a span of 12 bases. CDR3 region: CASSPPTGQPNTEAFF. The DNA for the CDR3 is TGTGCCAGCTCACCACCTACTGGACAGCCGAACACTGAAGCTTTCTTT.

This clonotype has at least ten counts. This chain joins TRBV28 and TRBJ2-2; D is uncertain. V was shortened by 4 bases and J by 7 bases, with 7 bases between the two germline ends. The CDR3 spans 12 residues. Germline V CDR1 and CDR2: MDHEN, SYDVKM. CDR3 DNA sequence: TGTGCCAGCAGTTCTTTGTTCGGGGAGCTGTTTTTT. Encoded protein: CASSSLFGELFF.

CDR3 nucleotides: TGTGCCAGTAGGAAACAGACTAACACTGAAGCTTTCTTT. It specifies CASRKQTNTEAFF. The chain employs TRBV19 and TRBJ1-1; D uncertain. Germline CDR1 reads LNHDA; CDR2 reads SQIVND (reference sequence). V lost 6 bases to trimming and J lost 2 bases, with 10 bases between them. The CDR3 extends over 13 amino acids.

This chain links TRBV7-2 with TRBJ2-7, with 10 bases aligning to TRBD2. CDR3 length: 15 residues. Germline V gives CDR1 SGHTA, CDR2 FQGNSA. V lost 3 bases to trimming and J lost 3 bases; unmatched junction nucleotides: 5. Here the CDR3 reads CASSLALAGVYEQYF. The CDR3 coding sequence is TGTGCCAGCAGCTTGGCCCTAGCGGGAGTCTACGAGCAGTACTTC. The entire variable domain, with the rest obtained from reference TRBV7-2 and TRBJ2-7, is as follows: GAGVSQSPSNKVTEKGKDVELRCDPISGHTALYWYRQSLGQGLEFLIYFQGNSAPDKSGLPSDRFSAERTGGSVSTLTIQRTQQEDSAVYLCASSLALAGVYEQYFGPGTRLTVT.

The rearrangement joins TRBV7-3 to TRBJ2-7; 9 positions match TRBD1. The germline V gene encodes CDR1 SGHTA and CDR2 FQGTGA. V lost 5 bases, J lost 7 bases, and 15 bases stayed unmatched. The CDR3 sequence is 16 residues long. The CDR3 spells CASSLPLVDRGREQYF. The CDR3 bases are TGTGCCAGCAGCCTCCCCCTCGTGGACAGGGGTAGGGAGCAGTACTTC. Full variable domain (missing parts from reference TRBV7-3 and TRBJ2-7): GAGVSQTPSNKVTEKGKYVELRCDPISGHTALYWYRQSLGQGPEFLIYFQGTGAADDSGLPNDRFFAVRPEGSVSTLKIQRTERGDSAVYLCASSLPLVDRGREQYFGPGTRLTVT.

This clonotype was observed at least ten times. V usage is TRBV11-1 and J usage is TRBJ2-5; unclear D gene. CDR3 size: 15 residues. Germline assignment: CDR1 SGHAT and CDR2 FQDESV (reference sequence). V lost 5 bases and J 5 bases, leaving 18 bases between the germline ends. The CDR3 bases are TGTGCCAGCAGCCGACGCATCGGGCCCAGGGAGACCCAGTACTTC. This gives the protein CASSRRIGPRETQYF.

This clonotype was picked up many times. V usage is TRBV20-1 and J usage is TRBJ2-5; 11 nucleotides match TRBD1. CDR1 and CDR2 from the germline V gene are DFQATT and SNEGSKA (reference sequence). J lost 4 bases, V lost 3 bases, and 4 bases had no gene match. The CDR3 spans 14 residues. The CDR3 loop is CSASRDRGGETQYF. CDR3 DNA: TGCAGTGCTAGCCGGGACAGGGGGGGAGAGACCCAGTACTTC.

This clonotype has ten or more counts. The rearrangement joins TRBV30 to TRBJ1-4, with a weak D call TRBD1 (6 bases). The V end was cut by 2 bases, the J end by 4 bases, with 11 bases between. Germline V gene data show CDR1 as GTSNPN and CDR2 as SVGIG (reference sequence). The length of the CDR3 is 14 residues. CDR3 sequence: CAWSLGQLNEKLFF. In DNA, the CDR3 is TGTGCCTGGAGTTTAGGACAGCTTAATGAAAAACTGTTTTTT.

In its sample, this clonotype was seen many times. The chain uses TRBV2 and TRBJ1-2; TRBD1 is a possible D gene (6 bases). V was shortened by 8 bases and J by 6 bases, with 16 bases between the two germline ends. The CDR3 totals 13 residues. The germline CDR1 and CDR2 sequences are SNHLY and FYNNEI. CDR3 sequence (DNA): TGTGCCAGCGCTCGGGACAACCTGAATGGCTACACCTTC. This gives the protein CASARDNLNGYTF.

V usage is TRBV7-9 and J usage is TRBJ1-2, with D maybe TRBD1 (5 bases). Trimming removed 5 bases from V and 3 bases from J, with 16 bases in between. Germline V gives CDR1 SEHNR, CDR2 FQNEAQ (reference sequence). The CDR3 is made up of 15 amino acids. This chain's CDR3 is CASSTGHRLDYGYTF. As DNA, the CDR3 is TGTGCCAGCAGCACCGGACACCGTTTGGACTATGGCTACACCTTC.